This passage covers 23 T cell receptor beta chains from one sample sequenced in a study of T cells in Graves' hyperthyroidism and ophthalmopathy. RNA transcripts provided the source from which TCR beta CDR3 regions were amplified. The study used the HTBI primer set for a first-round RT-PCR of the TCR CDR3. One entry per CDR3 protein results from TCRdb running MiXCR on the multiplex PCR reads. Of about 300,000 distinct CDR3 sequences listed, roughly 18% are singletons. The sample taken for sequencing was blood. The origin of the receptors is a man in his forties or fifties with Graves' ophthalmopathy.

This clonotype was seen a few times. This chain joins TRBV9 and TRBJ2-1; 7 nucleotides align to TRBD1. J was trimmed by 5 bases and V by 3 bases; bases with no gene match: 11. This CDR3 contains 16 residues. The V gene's germline CDR1 is SGDLS and CDR2 YYNGEE. The CDR3 loop reads CASSAGQALLNNEQFF. In DNA, the CDR3 is TGTGCCAGCAGCGCAGGACAGGCCCTCTTAAACAATGAGCAGTTCTTC.

This clonotype was seen a handful of times. A clone one base away is much larger, so this may be a read error. CDR3 bases: TGTACCACCAGCAGAGCCGTAGGGTCAGCTCTCTCCTACGAGCAGTACTTC. The encoded protein is CTTSRAVGSALSYEQYF. The chain has TRBV15 and TRBJ2-7; no clear D gene. Germline V lookup: CDR1 LNHNV, CDR2 YYDKDF (reference sequence). The CDR3 has 17 amino acids.

This clonotype has ten or more counts. V usage is TRBV6-5 and J usage is TRBJ1-1; D remains unclear. This CDR3 is 15 amino acids long. The ends were cut back, 0 bases at V and 1 base at J, with 9 bases in the middle. Germline values: CDR1 MNHEY, CDR2 SVGAGI. CDR3 residues: CASSYSIWGNTEAFF. The CDR3 nucleotides read TGTGCCAGCAGTTACTCGATTTGGGGGAACACTGAAGCTTTCTTT.

Concerning this clonotype itself: It may be a read error: a sequence one base away is much more abundant. The chain has TRBV28 and TRBJ2-1, with TRBD2 matching over 8 bases. CDR1 and CDR2 from the germline V gene are MDHEN and SYDVKM. This CDR3 contains 17 residues. CDR3 region: CTSSSVVGTRASNEQFF. For the CDR3, the DNA is TGTACCAGCAGTTCGGTTGTTGGGACTAGGGCCAGCAATGAGCAGTTCTTC.

This clonotype was detected many times. The rearrangement links TRBV2 to TRBJ2-2, with TRBD1 identical over 9 bases. CDR3 length: 15 residues. The ends lost 4 bases at V and 4 bases at J; junction bases unmatched: 4. CDR1 and CDR2 (germline): SNHLY, FYNNEI. CDR3 DNA sequence: TGTGCCAGCAGTGGATGGACAGGGGTCACCGGGGAGCTGTTTTTT. Translation gives CASSGWTGVTGELFF.

The gene calls are TRBV19 and TRBJ2-3, with D possibly being TRBD1 (6 bases). Trimming cost V 6 bases and J 6 bases, with 10 bases left between them. The CDR3 loop spans 12 amino acids. Germline assignment: CDR1 LNHDA and CDR2 SQIVND (reference sequence). CDR3 in amino acids: CASSVRGDTQYF. CDR3 in DNA: TGTGCCAGTAGCGTAAGGGGGGATACGCAGTATTTT.

The chain combines TRBV19 with TRBJ2-3; weak D call: TRBD2 (5 bases). Trimming shortened V by 7 bases and J by 3 bases, and 8 bases separated the two germline ends. The CDR3 is made up of 12 amino acids. Germline CDR1 is LNHDA and CDR2 is SQIVND (reference sequence). CDR3 residues: CASNTRTDTQYF. The CDR3 DNA is TGTGCCAGTAACACTAGGACAGATACGCAGTATTTT. The full variable domain, in which reference TRBV19 and TRBJ2-3 provide the parts outside the CDR3, is DGGITQSPKYLFRKEGQNVTLSCEQNLNHDAMYWYRQDPGQGLRLIYYSQIVNDFQKGDIAEGYSVSREKKESFPLTVTSAQKNPTAFYLCASNTRTDTQYFGPGTRLTVL.

The chain is built from TRBV20-1 and TRBJ1-5, with 8 bases matching TRBD1. This CDR3 spans 16 amino acids. With 6 bases clipped from V and 3 bases from J, the junction kept 13 bases outside the gene matches. Germline-derived CDR1 and CDR2 are DFQATT and SNEGSKA (reference sequence). This chain's CDR3 is CSAQGDRHHSNQPQHF. DNA for the CDR3: TGCAGTGCCCAAGGGGACAGGCATCATTCCAATCAGCCCCAGCATTTT.

J is TRBJ1-2 and V is TRBV19; D is unresolved. The CDR3 spans 12 residues. Germline V lookup: CDR1 LNHDA, CDR2 SQIVND (reference sequence). V shed 7 bases and J shed 7 bases, with 13 bases lying between them. The CDR3: CASKSGEFGYTF. The CDR3 DNA follows: TGTGCCAGTAAGTCGGGCGAATTTGGCTACACCTTC.

The gene calls are TRBV6-1 and TRBJ2-7; D possibly corresponds to TRBD2 (8 bases). V was trimmed by 6 bases and J by 3 bases, leaving 21 bases between them. Germline V gene data show CDR1 as MNHNS and CDR2 as SASEGT. The CDR3 is made up of 16 amino acids. The CDR3 bases are TGTGCCAGCAGGGGGACAGCGGGAGAAGTTAGCTACGAGCAGTACTTC. It translates to CASRGTAGEVSYEQYF.

This clonotype was counted at least ten times. The CDR3 is CASSLRTSGDNEQFF. DNA of the CDR3: TGTGCCAGCAGTTTACGGACTAGCGGGGACAATGAGCAGTTCTTC. The J gene is TRBJ2-1, the V gene TRBV28, with TRBD2 identical over 12 bases. This CDR3 has 15 amino acids. V lost 2 bases to trimming and J lost 5 bases; unmatched junction nucleotides: 1. Germline CDR1 reads MDHEN; CDR2 reads SYDVKM.

This clonotype was seen a few times. The V call is TRBV10-1, the J call TRBJ2-1; TRBD2 matches 12 bases. Germline CDR1 WNHNN, CDR2 SYGVQD (reference sequence). V dropped 4 bases and J dropped 7; count of bases not matched to a gene: 5. The CDR3 length is 15 residues. The CDR3 region has the DNA TGCGCCAGCAGTGGGGGTACTAGCGGGAGGAATGAGCAGTTCTTC. Protein sequence: CASSGGTSGRNEQFF.

J is TRBJ1-5 and V is TRBV20-1, with 12 bases identical to TRBD1. The V gene end was trimmed by 6 bases and the J gene end by 1 base; junction bases not matched to a gene: 4. Germline V gene lookup returns CDR1 DFQATT and CDR2 SNEGSKA (reference sequence). This CDR3 comprises 15 residues. The CDR3 here is CSAGGQGASNQPQHF. The CDR3 DNA follows: TGCAGTGCGGGGGGACAGGGGGCCAGCAATCAGCCCCAGCATTTT.

This clonotype was counted ten times or more. V gene TRBV3-1 combines with J gene TRBJ2-5; 7 bases are shared with TRBD1. This CDR3 spans 13 amino acids. J was trimmed by 4 bases and V by 1 base; bases with no gene match: 0. Germline V gives CDR1 LGHDT, CDR2 YNNKEL (reference sequence). The CDR3 here is CASSQAGGETQYF. The CDR3, as DNA: TGTGCCAGCAGCCAAGCAGGGGGAGAGACCCAGTACTTC.

There are a few counts of this clonotype. The rearrangement links TRBV3-1 to TRBJ2-5; the match to TRBD2 covers 11 bases. This CDR3 spans 16 amino acids. Germline CDR1 is LGHDT and CDR2 is YNNKEL (reference sequence). The junction had 9 bases not matched to a gene; V was cut back by 4 bases and J by 5 bases. The CDR3 DNA is TGTGCCAGCAGCCGCCCCCTAGCGGGAGGAAGGGAGACCCAGTACTTC. Translating it yields CASSRPLAGGRETQYF.

The chain uses TRBV20-1 and TRBJ2-1; the D is unclear. This CDR3 comprises 12 residues. CDR1 is DFQATT, CDR2 SNEGSKA, per germline (reference sequence). The V end was cut by 3 bases, the J end by 7 bases, with 10 bases between. CDR3 DNA: TGCAGTGCTAGGTGGGTCGGTAATGAGCAGTTCTTC. This gives the protein CSARWVGNEQFF.

J is TRBJ2-5 and V is TRBV19, with D perhaps TRBD2 (6 bases). CDR1 and CDR2 from the germline V gene are LNHDA and SQIVND (reference sequence). V lost 3 bases and J 1 base, leaving 12 bases between the germline ends. This CDR3 contains 15 residues. Written as DNA, the CDR3 is TGTGCCAGTAGTATTAGAGGCGGGGTCCAAGAGACCCAGTACTTC. Translating it yields CASSIRGGVQETQYF.

There are many counts of this clonotype. The chain employs TRBV7-8 and TRBJ2-5; 9 bases match TRBD2. The V and J ends lost 4 bases and 5 bases, in that order; junction bases with no gene match: 11. This CDR3 region has 16 residues. Germline CDR1 reads SGHVS; CDR2 reads FQNEAQ. The CDR3 loop reads CASSYAPRGRGETQYF. CDR3 DNA sequence: TGTGCCAGCAGCTACGCCCCTCGCGGGAGGGGGGAGACCCAGTACTTC.

This clonotype appeared a few times. The chain employs TRBV9 and TRBJ1-2; 10 bases fit TRBD1. The CDR3 is 14 amino acids. Germline-derived CDR1 and CDR2 are SGDLS and YYNGEE. V was clipped by 4 bases and J by 5 bases; unmatched bases: 5. The CDR3: CASSSGTGVYGYTF. The CDR3 DNA sequence: TGTGCCAGCAGCTCCGGGACAGGGGTTTATGGCTACACCTTC.

This clonotype came up many times. The chain joins TRBV5-1 to TRBJ2-2; D possibly corresponds to TRBD1 (5 bases). V was pared by 2 bases and J by 3 bases, with 5 bases between. CDR1 and CDR2 from the germline V gene are SGHRS and YFSETQ. This CDR3 is built from 13 residues. The CDR3 nucleotides read TGCGCCAGCAGCTTAGGGGACACCGGGGAGCTGTTTTTT. Residues: CASSLGDTGELFF.

The rearrangement uses TRBV12-3 or TRBV12-4 and TRBJ2-5, with 10 bases lining up with TRBD2. V was clipped by 3 bases and J by 5 bases; unmatched bases: 9. The CDR3 is 16 amino acids. This chain's CDR3 is CASSLSLSGRDETQYF. The CDR3 nucleotides read TGTGCCAGCAGTTTGAGCCTCAGCGGGAGGGATGAGACCCAGTACTTC.

As for this clonotype: A read error may account for a junction end that differs from germline. V gene TRBV28 combines with J gene TRBJ1-1, with D unclear. CDR1 and CDR2 (germline): MDHEN, SYDVKM. The CDR3 is 15 amino acids. CDR3 sequence (DNA): TGTGCCGGCAGAGGCACCGGAAGCACTTACACTGAAGCTTTCTTT. Translation: CAGRGTGSTYTEAFF.

The sample holds a few counts of this clonotype. A much larger clone differs from this one at a single base, so this may be a read error. The rearrangement links TRBV7-9 to TRBJ2-3; TRBD2 aligns across 7 bases. The germline CDR1 and CDR2 sequences are SEHNR and FQNEAQ (reference sequence). Trimming took 3 bases from V and 0 from J; bases not matched to a gene: 3. CDR3 size: 15 residues. As DNA, the CDR3 is TGTGCCAGCAGCTTCATTAGCGGGAGCACAGATACGCAGTATTTT. Protein sequence: CASSFISGSTDTQYF.